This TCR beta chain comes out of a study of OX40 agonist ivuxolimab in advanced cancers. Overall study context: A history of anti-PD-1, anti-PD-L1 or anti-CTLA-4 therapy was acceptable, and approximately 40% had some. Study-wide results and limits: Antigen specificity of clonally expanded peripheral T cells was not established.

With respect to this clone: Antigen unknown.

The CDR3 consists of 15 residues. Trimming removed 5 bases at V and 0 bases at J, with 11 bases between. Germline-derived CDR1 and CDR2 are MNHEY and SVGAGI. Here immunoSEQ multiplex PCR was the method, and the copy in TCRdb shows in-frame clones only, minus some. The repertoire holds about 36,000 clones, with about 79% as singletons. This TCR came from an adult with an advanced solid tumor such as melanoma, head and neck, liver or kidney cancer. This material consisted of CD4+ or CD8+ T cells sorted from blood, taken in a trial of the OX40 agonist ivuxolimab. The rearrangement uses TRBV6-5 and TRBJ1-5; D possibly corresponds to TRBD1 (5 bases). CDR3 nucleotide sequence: TGTGCCAGCAGTGGAGACAGTTATAGCAATCAGCCCCAGCATTTT. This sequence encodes CASSGDSYSNQPQHF.